This TCR beta chain is drawn from a study of blood T cell repertoires in COVID-19. In the authors' workflow: For nucleated cells, counts were estimated from reference gene primer amplification. Clones were read by immunoSEQ multiplex PCR, and TCRdb kept only the in-frame ones, dropping some. V, J and clone size reflect that table, while D and trimming were determined from the DNA. The sample records over 45,000 clones, 65% to 80% being singletons. The clonotype comes from a human donor with active or convalescent COVID-19. The donor label of this sample is uncertain. Source material: peripheral blood.

CDR3 nucleotide sequence: TGCGCCAGCAGCCAAGACCCGGGATGGACTGAAGCTTTCTTT. This codes for CASSQDPGWTEAFF. The V call is TRBV4-3, the J call TRBJ1-1; D gene ambiguous. Trimming shortened V by 0 bases and J by 5 bases, and 10 bases separated the two germline ends. The V gene's germline CDR1 is LGHNA and CDR2 YSLEER. The length of the CDR3 is 14 residues.